Described below is a single TCR beta chain sequence and its context. The junction departs from the called germline gene at one end, perhaps through a read error. Sample-barcoded 5' priming and a J-beta primer mix drove a second PCR of about 7 to 12 cycles. One entry per CDR3 protein, called by TCRdb with MiXCR from the 5' RACE reads. The sample gives approximately 690,000 distinct CDR3 sequences, under 65% of which show up once; approximately 40% is in the top ten. The data belong to a study of blood T cells in healthy people across ages. Germline V CDR1 and CDR2: LGHDT, YNNKEL (reference sequence). The CDR3 is 14 amino acids.

The sequenced material came from blood. The TCR originated in a man in his 60s in good health. The chain combines TRBV3-1 with TRBJ2-5; D is unresolved. CDR3 coding DNA: TGTGCCAGCAGCCGTGTGGCGGTACAAGAGGCCCAGTACTTC. Its protein product is CASSRVAVQEAQYF.